This T cell receptor beta chain was observed in a study of blood T cell repertoires in COVID-19. Study-level background: Acute-phase and convalescent COVID-19 samples originated in the United States, Italy and Spain.

This clone has a single count. Germline values: CDR1 SGHRS, CDR2 YFSETQ. Losses at the gene ends were 5 bases for V and 0 bases for J; bases not matched to a gene: 5. The CDR3 totals 15 residues. Sequencing was performed with immunoSEQ multiplex PCR; in TCRdb, only in-frame clones are kept and a portion is missing. The table shows about 190,000 clones, with about nine tenths occurring only once. The TCR sequence derives from a man aged 25 to 40 with acute or convalescent COVID-19. This chain uses TRBV5-1 with TRBJ2-1; 7 bases match TRBD2. The sample consisted of peripheral blood. The CDR3 DNA is TGCGCCAGCAGGAAAAGCGGGGCCTCCTACAATGAGCAGTTCTTC. Encoded protein: CASRKSGASYNEQFF.